Listed below are T cell receptor beta chains from one sample, sequenced in a study of spatial heterogeneity in lung cancer. A single record per CDR3 protein comes from TCRdb applying MiXCR to the 5' RACE reads. This sample has about 52,000 distinct CDR3 sequences; roughly 8.1% occur once, and the top ten carry approximately 40%. The specimen comprised PBMCs, sampled at follow-up. The receptors come from a female donor with early-stage non-small cell lung cancer. The CDR3 runs from the conserved cysteine through the conserved F or W. A D gene is named only where the DNA matches it firmly. Part of the rows lack a size; the others show once, few, many or a class for expanded clones.

v_gene	d_gene	j_gene	abundance	CDR3aa	CDR3nt
TRBV20-1	-	TRBJ1-1	few	CSAPSAGANTEAFF	TGCAGTGCACCCTCGGCGGGAGCGAACACTGAAGCTTTCTTT
TRBV5-1	TRBD1	TRBJ1-2	many	CASSLSIGQGESGYTF	TGCGCCAGCAGCTTGTCCATCGGACAGGGGGAATCGGGCTACACCTTC
TRBV12-3/TRBV12-4	-	TRBJ1-4	few	CASSRRAGEKLFF	TGTGCCAGCAGTCGCCGGGCCGGGGAAAAACTGTTTTTT
TRBV20-1	TRBD1	TRBJ2-2	-	CSARDLTGEDTGELFF	TGCAGTGCTAGAGATCTGACAGGGGAGGACACCGGGGAGCTGTTTTTT
TRBV7-9	TRBD1	TRBJ1-2	-	CASSFPGGYGYTF	TGTGCCAGCAGCTTCCCAGGGGGCTATGGCTACACCTTC
TRBV5-1	-	TRBJ2-4	many	CASSLAGSSGSTNIQYF	TGCGCCAGCAGCTTGGCGGGATCCTCAGGGTCTACAAACATTCAGTACTTC
TRBV5-1	TRBD1	TRBJ1-2	many	CASSLDPTGSGYTF	TGCGCCAGCAGCTTGGACCCGACAGGGAGTGGCTACACCTTC
TRBV3-2	-	TRBJ2-2	few	CASSLGAGRDTGELFF	TGTGCCAGCAGCCTAGGGGCTGGGCGTGACACCGGGGAGCTGTTTTTT
TRBV19	-	TRBJ1-5	-	CASSHIGRDHQPQHF	TGTGCCAGTAGCCACATCGGCAGGGACCATCAGCCCCAGCATTTT
TRBV3-1	-	TRBJ1-1	-	CASSLVPQVGRAEAFF	TGTGCCAGCAGCCTGGTACCCCAGGTCGGGCGGGCTGAAGCTTTCTTT
TRBV11-2	TRBD2	TRBJ2-7	many	CASSSLAGGPYEQYF	TGTGCCAGCAGCTCTCTAGCGGGGGGCCCCTACGAGCAGTACTTC
TRBV5-1	-	TRBJ2-1	-	CASSFQGEPYNEQFF	TGCGCCAGCAGCTTTCAGGGAGAGCCCTACAATGAGCAGTTCTTC
TRBV6-5	TRBD2	TRBJ2-5	-	CASRPLAGGPETQYF	TGTGCCAGCAGACCTCTAGCGGGGGGGCCAGAGACCCAGTACTTC
TRBV11-2	-	TRBJ2-6	-	CASSLKSRGYSGANVLTF	TGTGCCAGCAGCTTAAAGTCCCGCGGGTACTCTGGGGCCAACGTCCTGACTTTC
TRBV4-1	-	TRBJ1-4	-	CASSLKVQAVATNEKLFF	TGCGCCAGCAGCCTCAAGGTCCAGGCGGTGGCAACTAATGAAAAACTGTTTTTT
TRBV7-2	TRBD2	TRBJ2-3	many	CASSGRLAASTDTQYF	TGTGCCAGCAGCGGCCGACTAGCGGCCAGCACAGATACGCAGTATTTT
TRBV4-1	TRBD1	TRBJ2-2	few	CASSHSQGAVGELFF	TGCGCCAGCAGCCACAGTCAGGGGGCGGTCGGGGAGCTGTTTTTT
TRBV7-2	TRBD2	TRBJ2-1	-	CASSLSTSGLNEQFF	TGTGCCAGCAGCTTATCGACTAGCGGCCTCAATGAGCAGTTCTTC
TRBV2	-	TRBJ1-6	many	CASSEESSYNSPLHF	TGTGCCAGCAGTGAGGAGAGCTCCTATAATTCACCCCTCCACTTT
TRBV11-2	TRBD1	TRBJ1-1	many	CAAERQGFTEAFF	TGTGCCGCAGAAAGACAGGGATTCACTGAAGCTTTCTTT
TRBV20-1	TRBD1	TRBJ2-7	many	CSAPGGQGASYEQYF	TGCAGTGCCCCCGGAGGACAGGGGGCCTCCTACGAGCAGTACTTC
TRBV5-1	TRBD1	TRBJ2-1	-	CASRGTGAINEQFF	TGCGCCAGCAGAGGGACAGGGGCAATTAATGAGCAGTTCTTC
TRBV5-8	TRBD1	TRBJ1-6	few	CASSSGTGLWNSPLHF	TGTGCCAGCAGCTCCGGGACAGGGTTGTGGAATTCACCCCTCCACTTT
TRBV27	TRBD1	TRBJ2-6	many	CASSPARDRADSGANVLTF	TGTGCCAGCAGTCCAGCCCGGGACAGGGCCGACTCTGGGGCCAACGTCCTGACTTTC
TRBV5-1	TRBD2	TRBJ2-3	few	CASSLAGTSTDTQYF	TGCGCCAGCAGCTTGGCGGGGACTAGTACAGATACGCAGTATTTT
TRBV6-5	-	TRBJ2-1	many	CASTSSGSRYHNEQFF	TGTGCCAGCACCAGTAGCGGATCCAGGTATCACAATGAGCAGTTCTTC
TRBV11-3	TRBD1	TRBJ2-5	many	CASSSRPGQGDETQYF	TGTGCCAGCAGTTCTCGACCGGGACAGGGGGACGAGACCCAGTACTTC
TRBV2	-	TRBJ1-5	few	CASSEGLTPYQPQHF	TGTGCCAGCAGTGAGGGCCTCACCCCTTATCAGCCCCAGCATTTT